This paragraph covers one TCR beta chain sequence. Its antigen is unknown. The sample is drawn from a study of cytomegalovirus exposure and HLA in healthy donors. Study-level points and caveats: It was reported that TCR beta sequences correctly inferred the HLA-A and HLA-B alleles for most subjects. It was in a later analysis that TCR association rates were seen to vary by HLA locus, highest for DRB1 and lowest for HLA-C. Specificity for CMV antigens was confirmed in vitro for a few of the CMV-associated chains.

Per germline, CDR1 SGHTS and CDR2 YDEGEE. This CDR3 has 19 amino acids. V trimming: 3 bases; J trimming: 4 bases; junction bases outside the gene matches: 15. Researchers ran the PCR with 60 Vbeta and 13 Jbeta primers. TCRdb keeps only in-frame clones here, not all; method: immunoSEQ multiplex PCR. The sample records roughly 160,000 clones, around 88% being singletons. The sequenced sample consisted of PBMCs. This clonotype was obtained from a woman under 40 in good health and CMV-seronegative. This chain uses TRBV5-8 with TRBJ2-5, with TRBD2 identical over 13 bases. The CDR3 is CASSWGGRTSGSSRETQYF. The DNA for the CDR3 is TGTGCCAGCAGCTGGGGGGGGAGGACTAGCGGGAGTTCGAGAGAGACCCAGTACTTC.